These 27 T cell receptor beta chains were all obtained from the same sample, sequenced in a study of blood T cell repertoires in COVID-19. This table comes from immunoSEQ multiplex PCR, and its TCRdb copy is limited to in-frame clones, with some not included. This table has approximately 250,000 clones, 88% appearing once. Specimen: PBMCs or T cells enriched from blood (not recorded which). These receptors all stem from a woman in her forties with acute COVID-19.

The V call is TRBV9, the J call TRBJ2-1; TRBD2 aligns across 9 bases. The J segment lost 5 bases and the V segment lost 2 bases, leaving 5 bases of the junction unmatched. Germline V gene lookup returns CDR1 SGDLS and CDR2 YYNGEE. This CDR3 comprises 15 residues. The CDR3: CASSVLTSGNNEQFF. In nucleotides, the CDR3 is TGTGCCAGCAGCGTCCTGACTAGCGGCAACAATGAGCAGTTCTTC. Variable domain in full (rest from reference TRBV9 and TRBJ2-1): DSGVTQTPKHLITATGQRVTLRCSPRSGDLSVYWYQQSLDQGLQFLIQYYNGEERAKGNILERFSAQQFPDLHSELNLSSLELGDSALYFCASSVLTSGNNEQFFGPGTRLTVL.

The chain is built from TRBV4-1 and TRBJ1-5; 7 nucleotides match TRBD1. Per germline, CDR1 MGHRA and CDR2 YSYEKL. The V gene end was trimmed by 1 base and the J gene end by 2 bases; junction bases not matched to a gene: 2. The length of the CDR3 is 15 residues. Here the CDR3 reads CASSQVGTGNQPQHF. CDR3 nucleotides: TGCGCCAGCAGCCAAGTTGGGACAGGCAATCAGCCCCAGCATTTT.

This chain uses TRBV29-1 with TRBJ1-2; TRBD1 is a possible D gene (6 bases). This CDR3 comprises 13 residues. V was pared by 6 bases and J by 2 bases, with 13 bases between. Germline CDR1 is SQVTM and CDR2 is ANQGSEA. CDR3 sequence reads: CSVPTGINYGYTF. CDR3 in DNA: TGCAGCGTACCCACAGGGATCAACTATGGCTACACCTTC.

The chain is built from TRBV5-4 and TRBJ2-7; D is possibly TRBD1 (6 bases). The V gene lost 4 bases and the J gene lost 2 bases, with 13 bases spanning the gap. The CDR3 runs to 14 residues. CDR1 and CDR2 (germline): SGHNT, YYREEE (reference sequence). The CDR3 DNA sequence: TGTGCCAGCAGCCGAGACAGGTCGGCCTACGAGCAGTACTTC. Translation: CASSRDRSAYEQYF.

This chain links TRBV24-1 with TRBJ2-2, with 10 bases lining up with TRBD1. V shed 4 bases and J 6 bases; nucleotides not matched to a gene: 7. The CDR3 length is 16 residues. Germline V gives CDR1 KGHDR, CDR2 SFDVKD. In nucleotides, the CDR3 is TGTGCCACCAGTGACACTGGACAGGGGGAAGCCGGGGAGCTGTTTTTT. It yields the protein CATSDTGQGEAGELFF.

This clone was observed a few times. The rearrangement links TRBV6-2 or TRBV6-3 to TRBJ1-1, with TRBD1 matching 10 bases. CDR1 and CDR2 from the germline V gene are MNHEY and SVGEGT. The CDR3 is made up of 15 amino acids. The V segment lost 4 bases and the J segment 3 bases; nucleotides outside the gene matches: 5. The chain's CDR3 is CASSSWTGGYTEAFF. The CDR3 region has the DNA TGTGCCAGCAGTTCTTGGACAGGGGGTTACACTGAAGCTTTCTTT.

The chain couples TRBV19 to TRBJ1-5, with TRBD1 matching over 11 bases. The CDR3 length is 15 residues. CDR1 is LNHDA, CDR2 SQIVND, per germline (reference sequence). J lost 5 bases, V lost 5 bases, and 5 bases had no gene match. CDR3 sequence (DNA): TGTGCCAGTAGTGACCGGGACAGGGGGTATCAGCCCCAGCATTTT. Translating it yields CASSDRDRGYQPQHF.

The CDR3 nucleotides read TGTGCCAGTAGTATACTTGCACTAGCGGGAGTCTACGAGCAGTACTTC. Translation gives CASSILALAGVYEQYF. The rearrangement joins TRBV19 to TRBJ2-7; 11 positions agree with TRBD2. The CDR3 sequence is 16 residues long. V shed 2 bases and J 3 bases; nucleotides not matched to a gene: 6. CDR1 and CDR2 from the germline V gene are LNHDA and SQIVND (reference sequence).

This chain joins TRBV9 and TRBJ2-1, with 9 positions matching TRBD2. The CDR3 extends over 16 amino acids. V lost 5 bases to trimming and J lost 1 base; unmatched junction nucleotides: 7. CDR1 is SGDLS and CDR2 is YYNGEE in the germline V gene. The CDR3: CASSISGRASYNEQFF. The CDR3 DNA follows: TGTGCCAGCAGTATTAGCGGGAGAGCGTCCTACAATGAGCAGTTCTTC.

This clone was detected once. The chain links TRBV19 to TRBJ1-5; D call uncertain. The CDR3 consists of 16 residues. Trimming stripped 7 bases from V and 0 bases from J, with 16 bases between. Germline V gives CDR1 LNHDA, CDR2 SQIVND (reference sequence). CDR3 nucleotide sequence: TGTGCCAGTATCCCCTCCCCTTTTTATAGCAATCAGCCCCAGCATTTT. Its protein product is CASIPSPFYSNQPQHF.

This clone was counted a few times. The rearrangement joins TRBV24-1 to TRBJ2-1; D perhaps matches TRBD2 (5 bases). This CDR3 is built from 15 residues. Trimming shortened V by 9 bases and J by 0 bases, and 14 bases separated the two germline ends. Germline V gene sequence: CDR1 KGHDR, CDR2 SFDVKD. DNA for the CDR3: TGTGCCACCGCGGCGGGCCTAAGCTCCTACAATGAGCAGTTCTTC. It codes for CATAAGLSSYNEQFF.

This chain joins TRBV11-2 and TRBJ2-1, with 12 bases aligning to TRBD2. The germline gives CDR1 SGHAT, CDR2 FQNNGV. CDR3 size: 18 residues. V lost 1 base, J lost 0 bases, and 4 bases stayed unmatched. DNA for the CDR3: TGTGCCAGCAGCTTAGTCCTAGCGGGAGGGGGCTCCTACAATGAGCAGTTCTTC. This gives the protein CASSLVLAGGGSYNEQFF.

The chain couples TRBV4-3 to TRBJ2-3, with D tentatively TRBD1 (5 bases). This CDR3 is built from 15 residues. Germline values: CDR1 LGHNA, CDR2 YSLEER. Trimming removed 1 base at V and 6 bases at J, with 14 bases between. For the CDR3, the DNA is TGCGCCAGCAGCCAAGGACAGTACCGTGGGGATACGCAGTATTTT. Its translation: CASSQGQYRGDTQYF.

The chain couples TRBV7-9 to TRBJ2-1; TRBD2 matches at 11 bases. From germline, CDR1 is SEHNR and CDR2 FQNEAQ (reference sequence). V lost 5 bases and J lost 6; bases outside the gene matches: 9. The CDR3 contains 16 residues. Written as DNA, the CDR3 is TGTGCCAGCAGCGTAACCACTAGCGGGAGTGGCAATGAGCAGTTCTTC. Amino acid sequence: CASSVTTSGSGNEQFF.

The chain carries TRBV24-1 and TRBJ2-7; a weak D match, TRBD2 (5 bases). Per germline, CDR1 KGHDR and CDR2 SFDVKD. V was cut by 8 bases and J by 3 bases, with 7 bases left in between. The CDR3 extends over 11 amino acids. CDR3 residues: CATTRGYEQYV. The CDR3 DNA reads TGTGCCACCACCCGGGGCTACGAGCAGTACGTC.

V is TRBV19 and J is TRBJ2-2; possibly TRBD2 for D (6 bases). Germline CDR1 reads LNHDA; CDR2 reads SQIVND (reference sequence). This CDR3 spans 15 amino acids. The V end lost 3 bases, the J end lost 4 bases, and 12 bases lay between the germline ends. The CDR3 DNA reads TGTGCCAGTAGTATCCGCAGGGAGGCCACCGGGGAGCTGTTTTTT. Its translation: CASSIRREATGELFF. Full variable domain (remainder filled in from reference TRBV19 and TRBJ2-2): DGGITQSPKYLFRKEGQNVTLSCEQNLNHDAMYWYRQDPGQGLRLIYYSQIVNDFQKGDIAEGYSVSREKKESFPLTVTSAQKNPTAFYLCASSIRREATGELFFGEGSRLTVL.

This chain joins TRBV5-8 and TRBJ1-2; weak D call: TRBD1 (6 bases). Looked up from germline, CDR1 is SGHTS and CDR2 is YDEGEE. Trimming removed 5 bases at V and 2 bases at J, with 13 bases between. CDR3 size: 14 residues. For the CDR3, the DNA is TGTGCCAGCAGGACCCCGGGACACAACTATGGCTACACCTTC. It is translated as CASRTPGHNYGYTF.

Note on this clone: At one end the junction does not follow the germline gene, possibly because of a read error. The chain has TRBV7-7 and TRBJ2-1, with TRBD1 matching 12 bases. In germline, CDR1 is SSHAT, CDR2 FNYEAQ (reference sequence). The CDR3 is made up of 14 amino acids. The CDR3 sequence is CASSLGQGAYEQFF. CDR3 nucleotides: TGTGCTAGCAGCCTGGGACAGGGGGCGTATGAGCAGTTCTTC.

J is TRBJ1-2 and V is TRBV28; D gene unclear. The V gene lost 8 bases and the J gene lost 1 base, with 8 bases spanning the gap. CDR3 size: 12 residues. Germline V CDR1 and CDR2: MDHEN, SYDVKM. The CDR3 sequence: CASQYFNYGYTF. The CDR3 bases are TGTGCCAGCCAATACTTTAACTATGGCTACACCTTC.

The V and J genes are TRBV28 and TRBJ1-2; 9 bases align to TRBD1. CDR1 MDHEN and CDR2 SYDVKM come from the germline V gene. The junction had 8 bases not matched to a gene; V was cut back by 6 bases and J by 6 bases. CDR3 length: 14 residues. CDR3 coding DNA: TGTGCCAGCAGGGGGGACAGGGATTTAGATGGCTACACCTTC. Its translation is CASRGDRDLDGYTF.

The V gene is TRBV11-2, the J gene TRBJ2-1; D gene unclear. The germline V and J ends were trimmed by 5 bases and 0 bases, with 8 bases remaining between them. This CDR3 is 14 amino acids long. The V gene's germline CDR1 is SGHAT and CDR2 FQNNGV. The CDR3 loop reads CASSTHSSYNEQFF. For the CDR3, the DNA is TGTGCCAGCAGCACCCACTCCTCCTACAATGAGCAGTTCTTC.

The V call is TRBV19, the J call TRBJ1-2, with 7 bases fitting TRBD1. The CDR3 totals 13 residues. Germline values: CDR1 LNHDA, CDR2 SQIVND (reference sequence). V lost 4 bases, J lost 8 bases, and 7 bases stayed unmatched. The chain's CDR3 is CASSTRQGAGYTF. The CDR3 coding sequence is TGTGCCAGTAGTACCCGACAGGGTGCGGGCTACACCTTC.

This clone was counted between two and nine times. The CDR3 nucleotides read TGTGCCAGCAGGCCCGGGACAGGGGGAGTTCAGCCCCAGCATTTT. Translation: CASRPGTGGVQPQHF. The chain couples TRBV28 to TRBJ1-5; 11 nucleotides line up with TRBD1. The CDR3 loop spans 15 amino acids. In germline, CDR1 is MDHEN, CDR2 SYDVKM. V was pared by 6 bases and J by 6 bases, with 7 bases of the junction left unmatched.

This chain links TRBV7-2 with TRBJ1-4; no clear D gene. The CDR3 extends over 14 amino acids. The germline V and J ends were trimmed by 5 bases and 0 bases, with 7 bases remaining between them. Germline values: CDR1 SGHTA, CDR2 FQGNSA. CDR3 loop: CASSVTSTNEKLFF. DNA of the CDR3: TGTGCCAGCAGCGTGACTTCAACTAATGAAAAACTGTTTTTT. Drawing the rest from reference TRBV7-2 and TRBJ1-4, the complete variable domain is GAGVSQSPSNKVTEKGKDVELRCDPISGHTALYWYRQSLGQGLEFLIYFQGNSAPDKSGLPSDRFSAERTGGSVSTLTIQRTQQEDSAVYLCASSVTSTNEKLFFGSGTQLSVL.

The table lists this clone with a few counts. The V and J genes are TRBV5-4 and TRBJ2-2; D may be TRBD2 (6 bases). Germline V CDR1 and CDR2: SGHNT, YYREEE (reference sequence). Trimming shortened V by 2 bases and J by 4 bases, and 9 bases separated the two germline ends. The CDR3 runs to 14 residues. CDR3 sequence reads: CASSLTSSTGELFF. The CDR3 DNA follows: TGTGCCAGCAGCTTAACTAGCAGCACCGGGGAGCTGTTTTTT.

The V call is TRBV11-2, the J call TRBJ2-1; 8 bases are a match to TRBD2. This CDR3 has 19 amino acids. Germline assignment: CDR1 SGHAT and CDR2 FQNNGV. Losses at the gene ends were 3 bases for V and 5 bases for J; bases not matched to a gene: 18. The CDR3 protein is CASSLSATETRLANNEQFF. CDR3 nucleotide sequence: TGTGCCAGCAGCTTGTCCGCGACAGAGACCAGACTAGCGAACAATGAGCAGTTCTTC.

This chain links TRBV2 with TRBJ1-2; 7 bases align to TRBD1. From germline, CDR1 is SNHLY and CDR2 FYNNEI. V lost 11 bases to trimming and J lost 2 bases; unmatched junction nucleotides: 8. There are 13 residues in the CDR3. The CDR3 loop reads CAGGGTANYGYTF. CDR3 bases: TGTGCCGGGGGTGGGACAGCCAACTATGGCTACACCTTC.